The entry below gives a single T cell receptor beta chain sequence along with its context. Its antigen is as yet unknown. This sample was taken from a study of Tregs in tolerant kidney transplant recipients. Study conclusions and caveats: Biological reproducibility was not directly addressed in this study.

Produced via immunoSEQ multiplex PCR; TCRdb's table is partial and in-frame only. The sample records around 63,000 clones, approximately 83% being singletons. CD4+CD25+CD127- Tregs, CD4+CD25- non-Tregs, CD4 and CD8 cells were sorted. The sequence derives from a human donor who received a combined kidney and bone marrow transplant. Sequencing used Tregs from blood, obtained before the transplant.

CDR3 bases: TGTGCCAGCAGTTTACGGGGTTTTGGACAGAGGAACACTGAAGCTTTCTTT. Its protein product is CASSLRGFGQRNTEAFF. The chain links TRBV28 to TRBJ1-1, with a weak D call TRBD1 (6 bases). Germline loops: CDR1 MDHEN, CDR2 SYDVKM. This CDR3 region has 17 residues. The V end lost 2 bases, the J end lost 1 base, and 17 bases lay between the germline ends.